This T cell receptor (beta chain) was documented in a study of technical replicates of blood from a handful of donors. V was clipped by 3 bases and J by 4 bases; unmatched bases: 8. Germline V gene sequence: CDR1 SGDLS, CDR2 YYNGEE. The CDR3 runs to 15 residues. Profiling relied on immunoSEQ multiplex PCR, and the TCRdb table lists in-frame clones only, not all of them. The table shows some 74,000 clones, with around 95% occurring only once. This chain uses TRBV9 with TRBJ1-1, with 8 bases lining up with TRBD1. The sequenced sample was T cells isolated from PBMCs. The sequence was collected from a human donor in good health. CDR3 loop: CASSDTQGVFTEAFF. The CDR3 nucleotides read TGTGCCAGCAGCGATACACAGGGGGTATTCACTGAAGCTTTCTTT.